These 29 T cell receptor beta chains originate from one sample sequenced in a study of OX40 agonist ivuxolimab in advanced cancers. Produced via immunoSEQ multiplex PCR; TCRdb's table is partial and in-frame only. Here the sample spans about 16,000 clones, 75% to 85% being singletons. Sequencing was performed on CD4+ or CD8+ T cells sorted from blood, taken in a trial of the OX40 agonist ivuxolimab. All receptors come from an adult with an advanced solid tumor such as melanoma, head and neck, liver or kidney cancer.

DNA of the CDR3: TGTGCCAGCAGCTTGGGTGGGAATTCACCCCTCCACTTT. The encoded protein is CASSLGGNSPLHF. The gene calls are TRBV5-6 and TRBJ1-6; D gene uncertain. V lost 0 bases and J 7 bases, leaving 5 bases between the germline ends. The CDR3 is made up of 13 amino acids. Germline CDR1 reads SGHDT; CDR2 reads YYEEEE.

The chain carries TRBV7-6 and TRBJ2-7; 7 nucleotides match TRBD2. The J call may be incorrect, as the DNA end agrees better with TRBJ2-5. This CDR3 region has 16 residues. From germline, CDR1 is SGHVS and CDR2 FNYEAQ. CDR3 bases: TGTGCCAGCAGCTTAGGTTGGGGAGGGCCGGCTGAGACCCAGTACTTC. This gives the protein CASSLGWGGPAETQYF.

The rearrangement joins TRBV9 to TRBJ2-7; D may be TRBD1 (6 bases). The CDR3 has 15 amino acids. Per germline, CDR1 SGDLS and CDR2 YYNGEE. V gave up 4 bases and J gave up 7 bases, with 21 bases separating them. CDR3 bases: TGTGCCAGCAGCTCATCCCGGGACACTCCTCTGGAGCAGTACTTC. This encodes CASSSSRDTPLEQYF.

This clone was recorded once. The chain uses TRBV7-9 and TRBJ2-1; 10 bases are shared with TRBD2. Germline V gives CDR1 SEHNR, CDR2 FQNEAQ (reference sequence). The junction had 5 bases not matched to a gene; V was cut back by 5 bases and J by 4 bases. This CDR3 spans 15 amino acids. DNA for the CDR3: TGTGCCAGCAGCCCTACTAGCGGGGAGTACAATGAGCAGTTCTTC. Its protein is CASSPTSGEYNEQFF.

The chain is built from TRBV6-1 and TRBJ2-2; D gene unclear. Trimming took off 1 base at V and 6 bases at J, with 9 bases between the two ends. Germline V gene data show CDR1 as MNHNS and CDR2 as SASEGT. The CDR3 runs 14 residues. The chain's CDR3 is CASSEGLGPGELFF. The CDR3 coding sequence is TGTGCCAGCAGTGAAGGGCTAGGGCCCGGGGAGCTGTTTTTT.

The chain combines TRBV6-5 with TRBJ2-1, with D perhaps matching TRBD2 (5 bases). CDR1 and CDR2 (germline): MNHEY, SVGAGI. V shed 5 bases and J shed 7 bases, with 15 bases lying between them. The CDR3 consists of 14 residues. This CDR3 is CASSTREGGNEQFF. Written as DNA, the CDR3 is TGTGCCAGCAGTACCCGTGAGGGTGGGAATGAGCAGTTCTTC.

The V gene is TRBV6-5, the J gene TRBJ2-1; 9 bases align to TRBD2. The CDR3 is 15 residues long. Trimming cost V 5 bases and J 3 bases; bases outside gene matches: 5. Germline V CDR1 and CDR2: MNHEY, SVGAGI. CDR3 loop: CASSPTSGHYNEQFF. CDR3 nucleotide sequence: TGTGCCAGCAGTCCGACTAGCGGCCACTACAATGAGCAGTTCTTC.

The chain carries TRBV5-4 and TRBJ1-3; tentatively, D is TRBD1 (5 bases). CDR3 length: 16 amino acids. V lost 3 bases and J lost 0, with 13 bases in between. The germline gives CDR1 SGHNT, CDR2 YYREEE (reference sequence). CDR3 sequence: CASSSPGTHSGNTIYF. The DNA for the CDR3 is TGTGCCAGCAGCTCCCCCGGGACTCACTCTGGAAACACCATATATTTT.

V usage is TRBV4-3 and J usage is TRBJ2-1, with D perhaps matching TRBD1 or TRBD2 (6 bases each). The V gene lost 0 bases and the J gene lost 0 bases, with 15 bases spanning the gap. CDR1 is LGHNA and CDR2 is YSLEER in the germline V gene. The CDR3 runs to 18 residues. The CDR3 spells CASSQEGGARRSYNEQFF. CDR3 DNA: TGCGCCAGCAGCCAAGAGGGGGGCGCCCGGCGCTCCTACAATGAGCAGTTCTTC.

This clone was counted between two and nine times. The V gene is TRBV29-1, the J gene TRBJ2-7; 11 bases fit TRBD2. Germline-derived CDR1 and CDR2 are SQVTM and ANQGSEA. V shed 1 base and J 6 bases; nucleotides not matched to a gene: 5. This CDR3 spans 14 amino acids. CDR3: CSVEGLAGQGEQYF. The CDR3 nucleotides read TGCAGCGTTGAAGGACTAGCGGGGCAAGGCGAGCAGTACTTC.

The J gene is TRBJ2-7, the V gene TRBV7-6; D may be TRBD1 (8 bases). V dropped 4 bases and J dropped 2 bases, with 15 bases sitting between them. Germline lookup yields CDR1 SGHVS and CDR2 FNYEAQ. This CDR3 spans 15 amino acids. The CDR3 reads CASSSQGGNTYEQYF. CDR3 sequence (DNA): TGTGCCAGCAGCTCACAGGGGGGGAATACCTACGAGCAGTACTTC.

This chain joins TRBV5-1 and TRBJ2-7; D uncertain. Trimming pared 5 bases from V and 5 bases from J, leaving 11 bases between. This CDR3 spans 12 amino acids. Germline CDR1 and CDR2: SGHRS and YFSETQ. The CDR3 here is CASRDYDNEQYF. The CDR3 DNA sequence: TGCGCCAGCAGAGATTACGACAACGAGCAGTACTTC.

As regards this clone: A read error may explain this, as a much larger clone is one base away. This chain uses TRBV19 with TRBJ1-1, with D perhaps TRBD1 (5 bases). The CDR3 spans 13 residues. CDR1 is LNHDA and CDR2 is SQIVND in the germline V gene (reference sequence). The V gene lost 3 bases and the J gene lost 4 bases, with 9 bases spanning the gap. CDR3 residues: CASSMEGVTEAFF. CDR3 coding DNA: TGTGCCAGTAGTATGGAAGGGGTCACTGAAGCTTTCTTT.

This chain connects TRBV4-3 to TRBJ2-3; 7 bases are a match to TRBD2. Germline-derived CDR1 and CDR2 are LGHNA and YSLEER. The CDR3 consists of 15 residues. V lost 4 bases to trimming and J lost 1 base; unmatched junction nucleotides: 5. The CDR3 DNA is TGCGCCAGCAGCCTCTCGGCGGGGGGCACAGATACGCAGTATTTT. This encodes CASSLSAGGTDTQYF.

The CDR3 reads CASSPDREDTQYF. Here the CDR3 DNA reads TGTGCCAGCAGCCCCGACAGGGAAGATACGCAGTATTTT. This sequence joins TRBV7-8 and TRBJ2-3, with TRBD1 identical over 7 bases. Looked up from germline, CDR1 is SGHVS and CDR2 is FQNEAQ. Trimming took 5 bases from V and 5 from J; bases not matched to a gene: 4. CDR3 length: 13 amino acids. The whole variable domain, filled in from reference TRBV7-8 and TRBJ2-3, reads GAGVSQSPRYKVAKRGQDVALRCDPISGHVSLFWYQQALGQGPEFLTYFQNEAQLDKSGLPSDRFFAERPEGSVSTLKIQRTQQEDSAVYLCASSPDREDTQYFGPGTRLTVL.

V gene TRBV5-4 combines with J gene TRBJ2-3; D is ambiguous. CDR3 length equals 12 residues. The V gene's germline CDR1 is SGHNT and CDR2 YYREEE (reference sequence). Between the trimmed V and J ends, which lost 0 bases and 6 bases, there was a span of 5 bases. CDR3 nucleotide sequence: TGTGCCAGCAGCTTGGATCGCGATACGCAGTATTTT. It encodes CASSLDRDTQYF.

This chain joins TRBV4-1 and TRBJ2-2; D uncertain. V was cut by 0 bases and J by 1 base, with 12 bases left in between. CDR1 MGHRA and CDR2 YSYEKL come from the germline V gene. The CDR3 consists of 17 residues. The CDR3 bases are TGCGCCAGCAGCCAAGATTTCAGGCATAAGAACACCGGGGAGCTGTTTTTT. This gives the protein CASSQDFRHKNTGELFF.

V is TRBV7-8 and J is TRBJ2-5, with TRBD2 matching over 7 bases. Trimming removed 1 base from V and 5 bases from J; junction bases left unmatched: 4. The CDR3 covers 14 residues. CDR1 SGHVS and CDR2 FQNEAQ come from the germline V gene. CDR3 amino acids: CASSLVEGGETQYF. The CDR3 DNA sequence: TGTGCCAGCAGCTTAGTGGAGGGAGGGGAGACCCAGTACTTC.

This chain joins TRBV6-1 and TRBJ2-1; D possibly corresponds to TRBD1 (5 bases). The CDR3 is made up of 13 amino acids. V lost 8 bases and J 3 bases, leaving 11 bases between the germline ends. The germline V gene encodes CDR1 MNHNS and CDR2 SASEGT. The CDR3 region has the DNA TGTGCCAGCTCCGGACACTACTACAATGAGCAGTTCTTC. Its translation is CASSGHYYNEQFF.

This chain joins TRBV7-9 and TRBJ1-2; D unresolved. This CDR3 has 16 residues. Trimming took off 1 base at V and 7 bases at J, with 19 bases between the two ends. Germline V gene lookup returns CDR1 SEHNR and CDR2 FQNEAQ (reference sequence). CDR3 sequence: CASSLESSNVGGGYTF. The CDR3, as DNA: TGTGCCAGCAGCTTAGAGTCGAGCAACGTCGGAGGTGGCTACACCTTC. Looking up the rest from reference TRBV7-9 and TRBJ1-2 gives the full variable domain: DTGVSQNPRHKITKRGQNVTFRCDPISEHNRLYWYRQTLGQGPEFLTYFQNEAQLEKSRLLSDRFSAERPKGSFSTLEIQRTEQGDSAMYLCASSLESSNVGGGYTFGSGTRLTVV.

J is TRBJ1-1 and V is TRBV27, with unresolved D. The CDR3 has 14 amino acids. V was trimmed by 5 bases and J by 1 base, leaving 11 bases between them. The germline CDR1 and CDR2 sequences are MNHEY and SMNVEV (reference sequence). The CDR3 region is CASSPLPPNTEAFF. The CDR3 DNA reads TGTGCCAGCAGTCCCCTCCCCCCGAACACTGAAGCTTTCTTT.

This clone is categorized as medium-sized (0.01 to 0.1%). This chain connects TRBV7-6 to TRBJ2-3; TRBD2 matches 11 bases. V was clipped by 5 bases and J by 3 bases; unmatched bases: 10. The germline CDR1 and CDR2 sequences are SGHVS and FNYEAQ. The CDR3 totals 17 residues. Here the CDR3 reads CASSPRLTSGGTDTQYF. CDR3 in DNA: TGTGCCAGCAGCCCTAGACTCACTAGCGGGGGAACAGATACGCAGTATTTT.

J is TRBJ1-1 and V is TRBV30; D gene uncertain. Germline V gives CDR1 GTSNPN, CDR2 SVGIG (reference sequence). V was pared by 2 bases and J by 0 bases, with 4 bases between. The CDR3 has 12 amino acids. The CDR3 loop is CAWSPVNTEAFF. CDR3 nucleotides: TGTGCCTGGAGTCCGGTGAACACTGAAGCTTTCTTT.

The rearrangement links TRBV27 to TRBJ1-6; D unresolved. The CDR3 length is 13 residues. Germline values: CDR1 MNHEY, CDR2 SMNVEV (reference sequence). The germline V and J ends were trimmed by 3 bases and 7 bases, with 7 bases remaining between them. This CDR3 reads CASSFFQNSPLHF. Written as DNA, the CDR3 is TGTGCCAGCAGTTTTTTCCAGAATTCACCCCTCCACTTT.

The gene calls are TRBV5-2 and TRBJ2-2. TRBV5-2 is deemed a pseudogene. The CDR3 runs to 16 residues. The CDR3 loop is CASSPTEGPNTGELFF. The CDR3 DNA reads TGTGCCAGCAGCCCGACAGAGGGACCCAACACCGGGGAGCTGTTTTTT.

This clone was counted between two and nine times. The V and J genes are TRBV11-3 and TRBJ1-2, with 7 bases lining up with TRBD1. Trimming cost V 5 bases and J 1 base; bases outside gene matches: 10. CDR3 length: 16 residues. Germline loops: CDR1 SGHNT, CDR2 YENEEA. The CDR3 sequence: CASSNTRDRVNYGYTF. The DNA for the CDR3 is TGTGCCAGCAGCAACACTAGGGACAGAGTTAACTATGGCTACACCTTC.

As concerns this clone: The junction does not match germline at one end; this may be a read error. The rearrangement uses TRBV7-9 and TRBJ2-1; 13 nucleotides line up with TRBD2. CDR3 length equals 15 residues. Germline CDR1 reads SEHNR; CDR2 reads FQNEAQ (reference sequence). CDR3 region: CASSWTSGGFNGQFF. CDR3 DNA: TGTGCCAGCAGCTGGACTAGCGGGGGTTTCAATGGGCAGTTCTTC.

The chain couples TRBV7-3 to TRBJ2-1; weak D call: TRBD2 (7 bases). Looked up from germline, CDR1 is SGHTA and CDR2 is FQGTGA. CDR3 length: 15 amino acids. Trimming cost V 5 bases and J 7 bases, with 18 bases left between them. The CDR3 DNA reads TGTGCCAGCAGCCCGTTGGAGGGGGGGCAGAATGAGCAGTTCTTC. This translates into CASSPLEGGQNEQFF.

This clone was picked up a small number of times. The chain has TRBV5-1 and TRBJ2-7; 10 bases are shared with TRBD1. Germline V lookup: CDR1 SGHRS, CDR2 YFSETQ. J gave up 4 bases and V 3 bases, and 7 bases lay outside the gene matches. The CDR3 covers 15 residues. DNA for the CDR3: TGCGCCAGCAGCTCTCCGGGACAGGGGATATACGAGCAGTACTTC. It translates to CASSSPGQGIYEQYF.